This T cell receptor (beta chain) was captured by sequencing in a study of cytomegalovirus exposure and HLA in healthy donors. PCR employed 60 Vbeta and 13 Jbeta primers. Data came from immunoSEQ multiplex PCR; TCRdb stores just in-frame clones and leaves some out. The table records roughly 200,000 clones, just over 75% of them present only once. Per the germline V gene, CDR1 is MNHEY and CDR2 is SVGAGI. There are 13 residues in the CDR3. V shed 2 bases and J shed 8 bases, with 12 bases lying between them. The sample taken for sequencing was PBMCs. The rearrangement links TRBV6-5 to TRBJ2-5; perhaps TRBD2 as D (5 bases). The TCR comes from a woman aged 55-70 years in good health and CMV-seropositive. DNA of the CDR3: TGTGCCAGCAGTTACCGGGGTAGTTCTACCCAGTACTTC. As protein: CASSYRGSSTQYF.